These T cell receptor beta chains were read from a single sample in a study of Graves' ophthalmopathy and Graves' hyperthyroidism. MiXCR was run by TCRdb on the multiplex PCR reads, yielding one entry per CDR3 protein. The sample lists roughly 480,000 distinct CDR3 sequences; about 15% were seen once. Material: blood. Receptor source: a woman aged 25-40 years with Graves' ophthalmopathy. The CDR3 runs from the conserved cysteine through the conserved F or W. The order of the fields is clone size, V gene, CDR3 protein. Clone size is given for some rows only: seen once, a few or many times, or a class if the clone is expanded.

>many|TRBV12-3/TRBV12-4
CASKPNGYTF
>few|TRBV5-6
CASSFWRGTNTEAFF
>many|TRBV7-8
CASSLAGWNTGELFF
>many|TRBV28
CASSFAGRASTGELFF
>many|TRBV6-5
CASSRLAGAYEQYF
>many|TRBV6-1
CASAGGIYEQYF
>many|TRBV6-5
CASSYSQGMWSYEQYF
>few|TRBV4-1
CASSQEAVGGRRTGELFF
>few|TRBV19
CANGIGTQYF
>many|TRBV6-1
CASRRGGLSGNTIYF
>many|TRBV20-1
CSARGPGQGAGQPQHF
>many|TRBV12-3/TRBV12-4
CASSLAGGIHTYEQYF
>few|TRBV9
CASSDSGGSGNTIYF
>few|TRBV6-2/TRBV6-3
CASRPEGFTWNEQFF
>-|TRBV20-1
CSAPLVGETQYF
>many|TRBV2
CASRRRVAEQETQYF
>many|TRBV11-1
CASSLAEGTEAFF
>many|TRBV10-3
CAISGQHSTTGELFF
>many|TRBV20-1
CSARDGRGSLEAFF
>many|TRBV6-5
CASSYQLAGGRETQYF
>many|TRBV30
CAWSDENYGYTF
>many|TRBV29-1
CSVAARTYEQYF
>few|TRBV6-1
CASSEGFRHTDTQYF
>many|TRBV12-3/TRBV12-4
CASSLQERETQYF
>many|TRBV28
CASSLEGTEYEQYF
>many|TRBV6-5
CASSYGLSNTEAFF
>many|TRBV30
CAWSKRQGMAGELFF
>few|TRBV10-2
CASSGLGTPKMRTEAFF
>many|TRBV6-2/TRBV6-3
CASNRRGTYEQYF